This T cell receptor (beta chain) was observed in a study of chemoradiotherapy in HPV16-positive cancers. Looking at the study overall: Candidate HPV-specific clones and shared TCR motifs came from a couple of HPV16-positive patients. Findings and caveats of the study: In HPV16-positive patients, HPV-responsive T-cell expansion tracked better recurrence-free survival.

The repertoire was sequenced with immunoSEQ multiplex PCR; TCRdb's copy has only in-frame clones and lacks some. The sample has about 12,000 clones, approximately 73% seen once. Of note for this clone: The antigen is unknown.

Over chemoradiotherapy, repertoires were sampled more than once. The trim removed 3 bases at V and 3 bases at J, leaving 2 bases unmatched. Germline V gives CDR1 SGDLS, CDR2 YYNGEE. This CDR3 is 14 amino acids long. Collection of the sample occurred from a patient who underwent chemoradiotherapy. This chain links TRBV9 with TRBJ1-1, with 10 bases aligning to TRBD1. The clonotype comes from a human donor with HPV-associated anogenital cancer. This chain's CDR3 is CASSAGQGDTEAFF. CDR3 DNA sequence: TGTGCCAGCAGCGCCGGACAGGGGGACACTGAAGCTTTCTTT.